A selection of T cell receptor beta chains follows, all from one sample in a study of blood T cell repertoires in COVID-19. Clones were sequenced by immunoSEQ multiplex PCR, and TCRdb holds only the in-frame ones, with some missing. The table includes 150,000 to 200,000 clones, 75% to 80% detected once. The sequenced material came from peripheral blood. The receptors were sampled from a woman between 70 and 85 years old with acute or convalescent COVID-19. The CDR3 runs from the conserved cysteine through the conserved F or W. Each record gives: D gene, J gene, V gene, clone size, CDR3 protein, CDR3 DNA. D genes are given only for firm matches. Rows may omit the clone size; those that give it use once, few, many or a size class.

D: -; J: TRBJ1-6; V: TRBV18; size: -; CDR3: CASSPGGPKDSPLHF; DNA: TGTGCCAGCTCACCGGGAGGACCGAAAGATTCACCCCTCCACTTT
D: -; J: TRBJ2-2; V: TRBV15; size: -; CDR3: CATSGERAGELFF; DNA: TGTGCCACCAGCGGTGAGCGAGCCGGGGAGCTGTTTTTT
D: -; J: TRBJ2-7; V: TRBV7-9; size: -; CDR3: CASSTTTYEQYF; DNA: TGTGCCAGCAGCACGACAACTTACGAGCAGTACTTC
D: -; J: TRBJ1-2; V: TRBV5-1; size: -; CDR3: CASSSQGYGYTF; DNA: TGCGCCAGCAGCTCACAGGGCTATGGCTACACCTTC
D: -; J: TRBJ2-7; V: TRBV6-6; size: -; CDR3: CASSYSRRGSNYEQYF; DNA: TGTGCCAGCAGTTACTCGAGACGGGGGTCCAACTACGAGCAGTACTTC
D: -; J: TRBJ2-1; V: TRBV2; size: -; CDR3: CASREFLSGSEQFF; DNA: TGTGCCAGCCGCGAATTCCTTAGCGGCAGTGAGCAGTTCTTC
D: TRBD2; J: TRBJ2-1; V: TRBV5-1; size: few; CDR3: CASSWASGSNNEQFF; DNA: TGCGCCAGCAGCTGGGCTAGCGGGAGCAACAATGAGCAGTTCTTC
D: TRBD1; J: TRBJ1-2; V: TRBV30; size: once; CDR3: CAWSGDRVYGYTF; DNA: TGTGCCTGGAGTGGTGACAGGGTCTATGGCTACACCTTC
D: -; J: TRBJ2-7; V: TRBV3-1/TRBV3-2; size: -; CDR3: CASSPLLGAPKQYF; DNA: TGTGCCAGCAGCCCCCTCCTCGGAGCCCCCAAGCAGTACTTC
D: -; J: TRBJ2-1; V: TRBV19; size: few; CDR3: CASSISYYNEQFF; DNA: TGTGCCAGTAGTATAAGCTACTACAATGAGCAGTTCTTC
D: TRBD2; J: TRBJ2-5; V: TRBV7-9; size: -; CDR3: CASSRSSSGRPGETQYF; DNA: TGTGCCAGCAGCCGGAGTTCTAGCGGGAGACCCGGAGAGACCCAGTACTTC
D: -; J: TRBJ2-7; V: TRBV19; size: -; CDR3: CASSISRQGSEQYF; DNA: TGTGCCAGTAGTATAAGTAGGCAGGGCTCCGAGCAGTACTTC
D: -; J: TRBJ1-5; V: TRBV12-1; size: few; CDR3: CASSFDAGYSNQPQHF; DNA: TGTGCCAGCAGCTTTGATGCCGGTTATAGCAATCAGCCCCAGCATTTT
D: -; J: TRBJ2-2; V: TRBV15; size: -; CDR3: CATSRDRGPGELFF; DNA: TGTGCCACCAGCAGAGATCGTGGGCCCGGGGAGCTGTTTTTT
D: -; J: TRBJ1-1; V: TRBV5-1; size: many; CDR3: CASGELSPEAFF; DNA: TGCGCCAGCGGGGAGCTGTCCCCTGAAGCTTTCTTT
D: -; J: TRBJ1-1; V: TRBV25-1; size: few; CDR3: CASSESVTGLMNTEAFF; DNA: TGTGCCAGCAGTGAATCGGTTACAGGGCTAATGAACACTGAAGCTTTCTTT
D: -; J: TRBJ2-3; V: TRBV19; size: -; CDR3: CASSPGLGTDTQYF; DNA: TGTGCCAGTAGTCCAGGTCTTGGAACAGATACGCAGTATTTT
D: -; J: TRBJ2-3; V: TRBV27; size: -; CDR3: CASSALAYGADTQYF; DNA: TGTGCCAGCAGCGCGCTTGCCTACGGGGCAGATACGCAGTATTTT
D: -; J: TRBJ2-3; V: TRBV6-6; size: many; CDR3: CASRSDSTDTQYF; DNA: TGTGCCAGCAGATCCGACTCCACAGATACGCAGTATTTT
D: -; J: TRBJ2-5; V: TRBV6-1; size: -; CDR3: CASSEGLARETQYF; DNA: TGTGCCAGCAGTGAGGGCCTAGCGCGGGAGACCCAGTACTTC
D: -; J: TRBJ2-3; V: TRBV3-1/TRBV3-2; size: -; CDR3: CASSQDGRGGSDTQYF; DNA: TGTGCCAGCAGCCAAGACGGCAGGGGTGGGTCGGATACGCAGTATTTT
D: TRBD1; J: TRBJ2-5; V: TRBV30; size: -; CDR3: CAWSPEDRGEETQYF; DNA: TGTGCCTGGAGTCCAGAGGACAGGGGGGAGGAGACCCAGTACTTC
D: -; J: TRBJ1-5; V: TRBV30; size: -; CDR3: CAWSVNSNQPQHF; DNA: TGTGCCTGGAGTGTTAATAGCAATCAGCCCCAGCATTTT
D: -; J: TRBJ2-1; V: TRBV7-9; size: -; CDR3: CASSLDQRDKQFF; DNA: TGTGCCAGCAGCTTAGATCAGCGGGACAAGCAGTTCTTC
D: TRBD2; J: TRBJ2-7; V: TRBV6-1; size: -; CDR3: CASRQSGDLYEQYF; DNA: TGTGCCAGCAGACAAAGCGGGGACCTCTACGAGCAGTACTTC
D: -; J: TRBJ2-6; V: TRBV7-3; size: -; CDR3: CASSSGSGANVLTF; DNA: TGTGCCAGCAGCTCCGGCTCTGGGGCCAACGTCCTGACTTTC
D: TRBD1; J: TRBJ1-2; V: TRBV10-3; size: -; CDR3: CAISEPTGGNYGYTF; DNA: TGTGCCATCAGTGAGCCGACAGGGGGAAACTATGGCTACACCTTC
D: TRBD2; J: TRBJ2-1; V: TRBV2; size: -; CDR3: CASSQTSGADNEQFF; DNA: TGTGCCAGCAGTCAGACTAGCGGAGCCGACAATGAGCAGTTCTTC